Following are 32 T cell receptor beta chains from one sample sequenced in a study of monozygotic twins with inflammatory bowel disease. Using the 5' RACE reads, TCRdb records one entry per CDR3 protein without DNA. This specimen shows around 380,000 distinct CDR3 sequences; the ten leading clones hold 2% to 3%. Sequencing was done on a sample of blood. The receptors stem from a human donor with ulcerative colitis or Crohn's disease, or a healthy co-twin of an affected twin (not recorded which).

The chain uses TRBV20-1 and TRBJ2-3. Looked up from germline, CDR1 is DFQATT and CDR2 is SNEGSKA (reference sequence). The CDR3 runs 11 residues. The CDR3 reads CSARGTDTQYF.

This chain's CDR3 is CASSGTTSPPQETQYF. The rearrangement uses TRBV6-1 and TRBJ2-5; TCRdb picks TRBD2, but there is no DNA to check that call. Germline V lookup: CDR1 MNHNS, CDR2 SASEGT. CDR3 length: 16 amino acids.

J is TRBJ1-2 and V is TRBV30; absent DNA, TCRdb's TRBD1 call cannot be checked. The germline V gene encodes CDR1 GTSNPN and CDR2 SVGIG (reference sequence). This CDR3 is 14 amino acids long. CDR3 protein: CAWTPGIRRYGYTF.

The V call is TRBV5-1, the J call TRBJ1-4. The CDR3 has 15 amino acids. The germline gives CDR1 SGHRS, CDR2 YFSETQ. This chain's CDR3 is CASKINVATNEKLFF.

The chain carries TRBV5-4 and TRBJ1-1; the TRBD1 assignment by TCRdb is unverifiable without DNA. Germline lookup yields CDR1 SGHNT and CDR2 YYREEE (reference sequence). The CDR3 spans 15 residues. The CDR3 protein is CASSPRMQGNTEAFF.

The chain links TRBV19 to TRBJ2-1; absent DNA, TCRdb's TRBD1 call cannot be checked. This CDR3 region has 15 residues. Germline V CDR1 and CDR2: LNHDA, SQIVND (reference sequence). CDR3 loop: CATSQQGGNYNEQFF.

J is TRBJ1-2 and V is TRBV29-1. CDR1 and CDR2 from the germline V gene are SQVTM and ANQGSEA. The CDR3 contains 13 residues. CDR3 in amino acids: CSVEIHRHYGYTF.

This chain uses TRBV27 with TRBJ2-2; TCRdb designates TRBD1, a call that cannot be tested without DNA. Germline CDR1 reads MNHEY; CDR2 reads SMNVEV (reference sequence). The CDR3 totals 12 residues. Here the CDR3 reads CASRGGPGELFF.

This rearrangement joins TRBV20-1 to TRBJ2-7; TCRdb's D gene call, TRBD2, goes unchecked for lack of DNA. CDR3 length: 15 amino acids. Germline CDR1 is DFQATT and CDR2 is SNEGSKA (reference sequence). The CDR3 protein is CSAPSGAGGVGEQYF.

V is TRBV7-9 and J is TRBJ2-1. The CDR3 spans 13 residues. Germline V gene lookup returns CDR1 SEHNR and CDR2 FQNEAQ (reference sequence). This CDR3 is CASSIGPNSEQFF.

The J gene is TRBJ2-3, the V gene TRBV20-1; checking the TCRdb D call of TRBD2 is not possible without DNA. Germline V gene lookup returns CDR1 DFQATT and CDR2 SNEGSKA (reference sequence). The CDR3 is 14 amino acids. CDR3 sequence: CSASRDSSTDTQYF.

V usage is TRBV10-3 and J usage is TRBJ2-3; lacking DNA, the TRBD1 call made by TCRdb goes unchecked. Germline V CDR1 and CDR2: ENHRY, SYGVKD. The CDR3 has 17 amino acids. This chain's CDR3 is CAISGRGTRKLTDTQYF.

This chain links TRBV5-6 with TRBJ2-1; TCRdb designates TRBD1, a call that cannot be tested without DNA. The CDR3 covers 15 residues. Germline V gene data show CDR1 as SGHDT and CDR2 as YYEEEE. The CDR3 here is CASSLDTLGEDEQFF.

The CDR3 sequence: CASSLVGGDRDQPQHF. V gene TRBV7-9 combines with J gene TRBJ1-5; TCRdb's D call of TRBD1 is untestable without DNA. CDR3 length: 16 amino acids. Per germline, CDR1 SEHNR and CDR2 FQNEAQ (reference sequence).

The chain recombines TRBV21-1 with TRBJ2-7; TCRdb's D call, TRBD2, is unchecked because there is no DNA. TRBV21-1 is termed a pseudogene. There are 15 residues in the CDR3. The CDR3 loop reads CASSKADSPTYEQYF.

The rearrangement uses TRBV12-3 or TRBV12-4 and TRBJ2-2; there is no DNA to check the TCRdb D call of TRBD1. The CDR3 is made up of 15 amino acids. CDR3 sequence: CASSLRKGLTGELFF.

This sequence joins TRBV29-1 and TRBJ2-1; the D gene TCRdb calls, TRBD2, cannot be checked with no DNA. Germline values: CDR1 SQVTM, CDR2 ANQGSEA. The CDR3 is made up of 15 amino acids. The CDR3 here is CSVVTALARYNEQFF.

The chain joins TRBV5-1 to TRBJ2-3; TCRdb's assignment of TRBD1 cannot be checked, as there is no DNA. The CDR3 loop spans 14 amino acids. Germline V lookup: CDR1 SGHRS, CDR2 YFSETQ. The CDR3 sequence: CASSSGQGADTQYF.

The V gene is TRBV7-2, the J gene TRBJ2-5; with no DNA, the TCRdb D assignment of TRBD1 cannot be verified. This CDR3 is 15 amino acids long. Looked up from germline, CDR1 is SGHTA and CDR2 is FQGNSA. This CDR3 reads CASSLITGGRETQYF.

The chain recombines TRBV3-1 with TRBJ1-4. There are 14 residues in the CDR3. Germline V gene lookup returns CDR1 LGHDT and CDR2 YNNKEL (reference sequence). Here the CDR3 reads CASSRTEGYEKLFF.

The CDR3 loop reads CSATRDPPQPQHF. J is TRBJ1-5 and V is TRBV20-1; TCRdb proposes TRBD1, but this gene call is untestable without DNA. The CDR3 covers 13 residues. The germline V gene has CDR1 DFQATT and CDR2 SNEGSKA (reference sequence).

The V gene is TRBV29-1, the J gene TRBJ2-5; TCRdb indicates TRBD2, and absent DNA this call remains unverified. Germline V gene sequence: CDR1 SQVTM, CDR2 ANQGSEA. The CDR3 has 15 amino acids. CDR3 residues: CSVTGGRAAGETQYF.

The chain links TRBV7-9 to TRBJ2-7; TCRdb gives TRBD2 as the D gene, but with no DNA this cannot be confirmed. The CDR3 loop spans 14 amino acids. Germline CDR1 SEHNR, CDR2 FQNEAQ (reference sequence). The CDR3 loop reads CASSTPGTEYEQYF.

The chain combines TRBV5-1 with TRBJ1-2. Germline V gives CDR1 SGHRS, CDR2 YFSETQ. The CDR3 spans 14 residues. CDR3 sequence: CASSWRSPNYGYTF. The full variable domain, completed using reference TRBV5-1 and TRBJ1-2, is KAGVTQTPRYLIKTRGQQVTLSCSPISGHRSVSWYQQTPGQGLQFLFEYFSETQRNKGNFPGRFSGRQFSNSRSEMNVSTLELGDSALYLCASSWRSPNYGYTFGSGTRLTVV.

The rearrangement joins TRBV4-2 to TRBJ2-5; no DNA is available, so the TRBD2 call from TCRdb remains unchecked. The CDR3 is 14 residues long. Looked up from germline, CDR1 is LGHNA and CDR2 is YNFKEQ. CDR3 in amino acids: CASSQDRTGSSLNF.

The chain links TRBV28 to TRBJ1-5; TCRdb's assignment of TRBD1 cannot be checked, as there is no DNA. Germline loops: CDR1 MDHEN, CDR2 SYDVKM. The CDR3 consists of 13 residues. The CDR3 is CASIGGLGQPQHF.

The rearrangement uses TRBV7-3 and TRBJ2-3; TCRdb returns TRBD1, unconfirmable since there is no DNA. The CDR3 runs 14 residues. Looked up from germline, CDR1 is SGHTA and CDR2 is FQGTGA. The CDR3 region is CASSLSQGADTQYF.

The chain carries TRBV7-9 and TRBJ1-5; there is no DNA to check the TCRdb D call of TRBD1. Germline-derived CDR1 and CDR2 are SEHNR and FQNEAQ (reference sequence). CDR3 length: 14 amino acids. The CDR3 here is CASSSTGRNQPQHF.

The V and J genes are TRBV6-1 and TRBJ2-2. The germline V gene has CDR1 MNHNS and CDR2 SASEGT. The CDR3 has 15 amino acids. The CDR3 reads CASSQRGGNTGELFF.

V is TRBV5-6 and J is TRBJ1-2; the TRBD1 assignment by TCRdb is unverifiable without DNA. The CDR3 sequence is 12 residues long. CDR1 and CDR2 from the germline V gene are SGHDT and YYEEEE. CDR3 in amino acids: CASSSSGDGYTF.

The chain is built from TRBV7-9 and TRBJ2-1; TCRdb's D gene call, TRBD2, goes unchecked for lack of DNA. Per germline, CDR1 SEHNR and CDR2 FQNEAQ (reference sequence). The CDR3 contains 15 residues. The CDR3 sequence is CASSMGTSSYNEQFF.

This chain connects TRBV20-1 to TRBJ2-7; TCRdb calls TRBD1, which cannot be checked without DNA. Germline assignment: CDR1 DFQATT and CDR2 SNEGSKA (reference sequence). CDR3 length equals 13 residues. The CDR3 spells CSSWTGGSYEQYF.